Each of the 5 T cell receptor beta chains below was sequenced from the same sample in a study of T cell repertoires in cytomegalovirus infection. Each CDR3 protein gets one entry after TCRdb re-called the reads with MiXCR. Of 250,000 to 350,000 distinct CDR3 sequences in the sample, about 25% were seen once. The specimen was PBMCs. The receptors shown here come from a human donor in good health (CMV status not recorded). Some clones in this sample may be carry-over from other donors' samples.

This clonotype appeared a few times. In DNA form, the CDR3 reads TGTGCCAGCAGCTTCAGTAACTATGGCTACACCTTC. Amino acid sequence: CASSFSNYGYTF. The chain recombines TRBV11-2 with TRBJ1-2; no clear D. V was trimmed by 3 bases and J by 1 base, leaving 3 bases between them. This CDR3 comprises 12 residues. The germline V gene has CDR1 SGHAT and CDR2 FQNNGV.

This clonotype was observed a few times. The genes are TRBV7-2 and TRBJ1-2, with TRBD1 as a possible D gene (5 bases). Trimming removed 1 base from V and 4 bases from J, with 13 bases in between. There are 15 residues in the CDR3. The germline V gene encodes CDR1 SGHTA and CDR2 FQGNSA. The CDR3 DNA reads as TGTGCCAGCAGCTTAGGGGGACGGACCACCTATGGCTACACCTTC. It is translated as CASSLGGRTTYGYTF.

The CDR3 loop reads CAISESLSQGAAGELFF. The CDR3 DNA sequence: TGTGCCATCAGTGAGTCTCTGTCGCAGGGGGCAGCCGGGGAGCTGTTTTTT. The chain combines TRBV10-3 with TRBJ2-2; 8 bases are shared with TRBD1. This CDR3 spans 17 amino acids. The V segment lost 0 bases and the J segment 6 bases; nucleotides outside the gene matches: 9. Germline-derived CDR1 and CDR2 are ENHRY and SYGVKD.

V and J are TRBV11-2 and TRBJ2-4; tentative D call: TRBD2 (6 bases). Between the trimmed V and J ends, which lost 5 bases and 7 bases, there was a span of 18 bases. Germline loops: CDR1 SGHAT, CDR2 FQNNGV. The CDR3 has 15 residues. In nucleotides, the CDR3 is TGTGCCAGCAGCACTGGGGGGTCAGGTCAGAACATTCAGTACTTC. It encodes CASSTGGSGQNIQYF.

The V and J genes are TRBV6-8 and TRBJ1-5; D perhaps matches TRBD1 (6 bases). The CDR3 extends over 13 amino acids. The germline CDR1 and CDR2 sequences are MNHGY and SAAAGT. V lost 5 bases, J lost 11 bases, and 16 bases lay in between. In DNA, the CDR3 is TGTGCCAGCAGTACTCTAACAGGGAGGGCCCAGCATTTT. This gives the protein CASSTLTGRAQHF.